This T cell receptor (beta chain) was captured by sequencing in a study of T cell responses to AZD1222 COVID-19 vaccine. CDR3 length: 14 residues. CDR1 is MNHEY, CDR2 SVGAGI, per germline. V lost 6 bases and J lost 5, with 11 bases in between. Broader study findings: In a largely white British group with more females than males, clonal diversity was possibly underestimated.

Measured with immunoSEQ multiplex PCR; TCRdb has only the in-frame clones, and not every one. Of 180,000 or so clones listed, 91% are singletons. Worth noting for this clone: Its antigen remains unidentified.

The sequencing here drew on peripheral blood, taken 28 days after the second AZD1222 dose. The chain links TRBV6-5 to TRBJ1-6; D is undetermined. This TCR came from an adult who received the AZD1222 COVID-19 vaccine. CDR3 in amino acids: CASSHGEDNSPLHF. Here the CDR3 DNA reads TGTGCCAGCAGCCACGGGGAGGATAATTCACCCCTCCACTTT.